This TCR beta chain was sequenced for a study of T-cell reconstitution after alpha-beta-depleted transplantation in children. V lost 0 bases and J 0 bases, leaving 9 bases between the germline ends. This CDR3 has 14 amino acids. CDR1 and CDR2 (germline): DFQATT, SNEGSKA (reference sequence). Whole-study findings and limits: A year post-transplant, T-cell counts and diversity derived mostly from newly produced T cells.

As for this clonotype: The target antigen is unknown.

Preparing the TCRbeta library involved the use of unique molecular identifiers. One entry per CDR3 protein, called by TCRdb with MiXCR from the PCR reads. The top ten hold 2.2% of the sample, which has about 600,000 distinct CDR3 sequences, 10% to 15% seen once. The J gene is TRBJ2-7, the V gene TRBV20-1, with D hard to call. The sequence was collected from a male patient aged 10 to 17 who had a stem cell transplant for acute myeloid leukemia, so the T cells may come from the graft donor. The material was PBMCs, mostly from graft donor cells, obtained 360 days after TCRalphabeta/CD19-depleted stem cell transplant. In DNA, the CDR3 is TGCAGTGCTAGAGATCAAGCCGCCTCCTACGAGCAGTACTTC. Its protein product is CSARDQAASYEQYF.